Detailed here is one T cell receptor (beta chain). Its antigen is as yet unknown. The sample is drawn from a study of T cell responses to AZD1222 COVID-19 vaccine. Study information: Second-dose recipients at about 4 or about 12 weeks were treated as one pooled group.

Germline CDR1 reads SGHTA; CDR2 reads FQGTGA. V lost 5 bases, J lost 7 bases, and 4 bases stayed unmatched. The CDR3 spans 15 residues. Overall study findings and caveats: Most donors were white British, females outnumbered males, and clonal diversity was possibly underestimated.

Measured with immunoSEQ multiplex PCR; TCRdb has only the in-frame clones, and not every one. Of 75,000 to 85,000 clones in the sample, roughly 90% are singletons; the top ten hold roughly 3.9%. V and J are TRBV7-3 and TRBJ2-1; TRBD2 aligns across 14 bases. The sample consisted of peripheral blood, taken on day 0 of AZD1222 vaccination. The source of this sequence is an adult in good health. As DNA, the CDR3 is TGTGCCAGCAGCCTGGGACTAGCGGGGGAAAATGAGCAGTTCTTC. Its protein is CASSLGLAGENEQFF.